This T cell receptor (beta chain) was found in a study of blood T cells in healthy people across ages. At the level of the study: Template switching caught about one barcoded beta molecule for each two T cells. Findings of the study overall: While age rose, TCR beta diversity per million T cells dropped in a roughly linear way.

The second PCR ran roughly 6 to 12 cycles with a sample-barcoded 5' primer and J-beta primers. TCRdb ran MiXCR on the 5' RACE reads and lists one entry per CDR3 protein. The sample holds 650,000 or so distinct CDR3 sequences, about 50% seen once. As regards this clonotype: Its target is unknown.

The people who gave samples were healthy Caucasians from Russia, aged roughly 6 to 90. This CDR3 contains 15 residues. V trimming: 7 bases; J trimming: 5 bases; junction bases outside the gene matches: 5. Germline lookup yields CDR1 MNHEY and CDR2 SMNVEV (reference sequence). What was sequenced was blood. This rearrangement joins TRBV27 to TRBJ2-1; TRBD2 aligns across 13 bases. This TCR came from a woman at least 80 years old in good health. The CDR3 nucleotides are TGTGCCAGCATGGAACTAGCGGGAGGGCACAATGAGCAGTTCTTC. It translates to CASMELAGGHNEQFF.